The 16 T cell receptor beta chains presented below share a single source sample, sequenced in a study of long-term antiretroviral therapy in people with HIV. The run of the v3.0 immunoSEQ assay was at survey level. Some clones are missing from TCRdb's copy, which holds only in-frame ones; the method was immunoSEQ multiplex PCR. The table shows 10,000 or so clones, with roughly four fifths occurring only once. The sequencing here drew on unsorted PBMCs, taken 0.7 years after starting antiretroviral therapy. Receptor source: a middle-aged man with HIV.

Here the CDR3 reads CASSQGTSENTGELFF. CDR3 sequence (DNA): TGTGCCAGCAGCCAAGGAACTAGCGAGAACACCGGGGAGCTGTTTTTT. The rearrangement joins TRBV4-2 to TRBJ2-2, with 7 bases fitting TRBD2. This CDR3 contains 16 residues. J gave up 1 base and V 1 base, and 3 bases lay outside the gene matches. CDR1 LGHNA and CDR2 YNFKEQ come from the germline V gene.

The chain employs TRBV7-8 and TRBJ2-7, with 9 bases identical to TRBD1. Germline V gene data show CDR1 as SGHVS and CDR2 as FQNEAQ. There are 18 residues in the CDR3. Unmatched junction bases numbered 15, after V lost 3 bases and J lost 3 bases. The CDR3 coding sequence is TGTGCCAGCAGCTTCCGGGACAGGGTACTTTTCGGTGTCTACGAGCAGTACTTC. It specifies CASSFRDRVLFGVYEQYF.

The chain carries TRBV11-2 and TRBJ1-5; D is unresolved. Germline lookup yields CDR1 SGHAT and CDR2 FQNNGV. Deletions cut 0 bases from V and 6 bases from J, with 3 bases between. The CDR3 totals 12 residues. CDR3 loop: CASSLEGQPQHF. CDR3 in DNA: TGTGCCAGCAGCTTAGAGGGTCAGCCCCAGCATTTT.

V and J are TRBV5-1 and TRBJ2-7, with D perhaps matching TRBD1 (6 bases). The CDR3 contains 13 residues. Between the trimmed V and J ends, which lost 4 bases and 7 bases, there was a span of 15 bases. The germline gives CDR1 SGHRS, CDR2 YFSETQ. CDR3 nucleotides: TGCGCCAGCAGCCCACTATGGACAGTTGAGCAGTACTTC. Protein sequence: CASSPLWTVEQYF.

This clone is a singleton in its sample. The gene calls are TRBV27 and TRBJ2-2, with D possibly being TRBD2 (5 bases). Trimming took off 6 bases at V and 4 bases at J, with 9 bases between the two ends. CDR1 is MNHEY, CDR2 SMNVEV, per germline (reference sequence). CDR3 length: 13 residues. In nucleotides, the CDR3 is TGTGCCAGCAGCATCCGGGGCACCGGGGAGCTGTTTTTT. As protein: CASSIRGTGELFF.

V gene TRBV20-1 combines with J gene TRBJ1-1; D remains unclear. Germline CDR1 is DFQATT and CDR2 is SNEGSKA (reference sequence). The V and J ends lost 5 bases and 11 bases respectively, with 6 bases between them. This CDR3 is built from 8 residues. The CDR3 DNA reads TGCAGTGCTCCCCGGGCTTTCTTT. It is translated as CSAPRAFF.

In nucleotides, the CDR3 is TGCGCCAGCAGCCAAGATCCGTCCATAGGGGAGACCCAGTACTTC. It specifies CASSQDPSIGETQYF. The V and J genes are TRBV4-1 and TRBJ2-5, with unresolved D. V dropped 0 bases and J dropped 5 bases, with 13 bases sitting between them. The germline gives CDR1 MGHRA, CDR2 YSYEKL. The CDR3 has 15 amino acids.

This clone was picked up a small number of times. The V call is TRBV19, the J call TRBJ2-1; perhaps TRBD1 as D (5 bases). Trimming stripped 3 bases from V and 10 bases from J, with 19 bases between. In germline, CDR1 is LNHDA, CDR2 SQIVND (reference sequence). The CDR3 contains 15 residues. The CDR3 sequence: CASSMSQGNYYEQFF. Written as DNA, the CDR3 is TGTGCCAGTAGTATGAGTCAGGGAAATTATTACGAGCAGTTCTTC.

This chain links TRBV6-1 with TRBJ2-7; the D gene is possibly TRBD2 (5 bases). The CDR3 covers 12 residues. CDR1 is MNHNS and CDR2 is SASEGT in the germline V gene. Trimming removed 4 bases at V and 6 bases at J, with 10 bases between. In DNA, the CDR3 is TGTGCCAGCAGTGCTACTAGGGCCGAGCAGTACTTC. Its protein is CASSATRAEQYF.

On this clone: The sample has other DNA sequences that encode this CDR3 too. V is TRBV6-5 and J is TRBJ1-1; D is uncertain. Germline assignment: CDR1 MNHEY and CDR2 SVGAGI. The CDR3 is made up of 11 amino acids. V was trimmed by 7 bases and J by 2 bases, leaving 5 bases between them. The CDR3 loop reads CASTGNTEAFF. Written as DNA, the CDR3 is TGTGCCAGCACTGGTAACACTGAAGCTTTCTTT.

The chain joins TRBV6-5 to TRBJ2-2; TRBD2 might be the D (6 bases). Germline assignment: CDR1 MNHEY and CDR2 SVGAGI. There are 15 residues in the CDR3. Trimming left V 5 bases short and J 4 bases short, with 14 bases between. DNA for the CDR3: TGTGCCAGCAGTAGAACTAGCTGGGGCACCGGGGAGCTGTTTTTT. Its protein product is CASSRTSWGTGELFF.

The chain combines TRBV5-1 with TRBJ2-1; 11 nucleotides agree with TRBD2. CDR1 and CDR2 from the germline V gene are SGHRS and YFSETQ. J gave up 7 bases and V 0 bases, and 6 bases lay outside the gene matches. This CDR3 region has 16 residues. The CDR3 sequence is CASSLGLAGGWNEQFF. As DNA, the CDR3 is TGCGCCAGCAGCTTGGGTCTAGCGGGAGGATGGAATGAGCAGTTCTTC.

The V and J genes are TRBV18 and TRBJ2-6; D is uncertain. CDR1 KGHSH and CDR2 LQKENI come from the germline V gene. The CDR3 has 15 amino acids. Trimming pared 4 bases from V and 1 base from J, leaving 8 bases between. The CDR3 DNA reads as TGTGCCAGCTCACAGCTTGAATCTGGGGCCAACGTCCTGACTTTC. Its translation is CASSQLESGANVLTF.

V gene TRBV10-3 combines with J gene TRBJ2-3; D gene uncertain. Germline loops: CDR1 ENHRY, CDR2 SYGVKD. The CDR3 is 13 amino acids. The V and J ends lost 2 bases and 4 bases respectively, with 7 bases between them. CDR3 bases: TGTGCCATCAGTGAGCCCCAAGCAGATACGCAGTATTTT. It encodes CAISEPQADTQYF.

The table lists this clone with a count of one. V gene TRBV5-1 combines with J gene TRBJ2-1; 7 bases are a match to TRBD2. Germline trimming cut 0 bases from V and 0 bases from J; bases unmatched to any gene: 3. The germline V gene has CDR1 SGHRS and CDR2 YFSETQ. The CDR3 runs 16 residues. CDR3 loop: CASSLGGGSSYNEQFF. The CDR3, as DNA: TGCGCCAGCAGCTTGGGTGGCGGGAGCTCCTACAATGAGCAGTTCTTC. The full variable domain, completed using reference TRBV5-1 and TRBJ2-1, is KAGVTQTPRYLIKTRGQQVTLSCSPISGHRSVSWYQQTPGQGLQFLFEYFSETQRNKGNFPGRFSGRQFSNSRSEMNVSTLELGDSALYLCASSLGGGSSYNEQFFGPGTRLTVL.

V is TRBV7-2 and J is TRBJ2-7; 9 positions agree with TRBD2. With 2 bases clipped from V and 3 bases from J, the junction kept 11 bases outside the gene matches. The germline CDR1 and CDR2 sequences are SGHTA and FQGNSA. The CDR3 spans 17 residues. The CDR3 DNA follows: TGTGCCAGCAGCTTACTTCCGCTAGCGGGACCCCTCTACGAGCAGTACTTC. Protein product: CASSLLPLAGPLYEQYF.